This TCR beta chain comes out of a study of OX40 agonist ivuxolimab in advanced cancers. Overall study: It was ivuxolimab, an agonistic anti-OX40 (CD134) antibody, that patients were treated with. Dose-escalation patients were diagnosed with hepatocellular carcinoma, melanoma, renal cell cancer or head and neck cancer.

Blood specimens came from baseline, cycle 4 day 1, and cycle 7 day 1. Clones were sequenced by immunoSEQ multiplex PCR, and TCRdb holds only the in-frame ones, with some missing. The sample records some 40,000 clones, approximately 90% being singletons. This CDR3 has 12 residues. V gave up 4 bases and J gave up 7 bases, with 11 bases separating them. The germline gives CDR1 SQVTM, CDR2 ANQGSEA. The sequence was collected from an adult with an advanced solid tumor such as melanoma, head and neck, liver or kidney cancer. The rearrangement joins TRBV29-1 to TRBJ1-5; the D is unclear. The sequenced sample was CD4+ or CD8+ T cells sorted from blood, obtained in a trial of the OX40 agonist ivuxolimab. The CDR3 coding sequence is TGCAGCGTTGGCAGGCACGGACAGCCCCAGCATTTT. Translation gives CSVGRHGQPQHF.